This TCR beta chain was documented in a study of T cell responses to AZD1222 COVID-19 vaccine. This table comes from immunoSEQ multiplex PCR, and its TCRdb copy is limited to in-frame clones, with some not included. The sample yields about 93,000 clones, 75% to 90% seen once. This clone showed up just once. The target antigen is unknown. Study conclusions and caveats: Among those given AZD1222, only 6 or 7 were seropositive at baseline. Most donors were white British and more were female, and clonal diversity was possibly underestimated. CD4 TCRs associated with vaccination spanned spike, dominating at 160-218 and 743-854.

Germline V lookup: CDR1 SGHVS, CDR2 FNYEAQ. CDR3 length: 19 residues. Trimming at V came to 5 bases and at J to 5 bases, leaving 16 bases not matched to a gene. The sequence derives from an adult who received the AZD1222 COVID-19 vaccine. The chain joins TRBV7-6 to TRBJ1-6, with 9 positions matching TRBD1. Sample: peripheral blood, taken 28 days after the second AZD1222 dose. CDR3 sequence: CASSLTWTGEFSDNSPLHF. CDR3 nucleotides: TGTGCCAGCAGCCTAACCTGGACAGGGGAGTTCTCGGATAATTCACCCCTCCACTTT.